The 30 T cell receptor beta chains given below trace back to one sample, sequenced in a study of PD-L1 blockade in urothelial cancer (dated by TCRdb to 2015 to 2018). Library preparation employed the immunoSEQ multiplex PCR assay. This immuneACCESS table, as held by TCRdb, lists in-frame sequences with V and J called but not all clones. Of the missing ones, under half trace to an unresolved V gene in checked studies; the others have no known cause. Present in this sample are 15,000 to 20,000 clones, 89% of which were seen just once. The ten most abundant clones make up 9.5% to 15% of the sample. The time point label corresponds to: pretreatment peripheral blood. The sequencing here drew on PBMCs, taken around atezolizumab (anti-PD-L1) treatment. All receptors derive from a man in his 70s with urothelial cancer.

There are a few counts of this clone. This sequence joins TRBV2 and TRBJ1-5, with 7 bases that match TRBD1. This CDR3 comprises 14 residues. Germline assignment: CDR1 SNHLY and CDR2 FYNNEI. Germline trimming cut 7 bases from V and 3 bases from J; bases unmatched to any gene: 6. CDR3 bases: TGTGCCAGCAAGCGGACAGGAGACAATCAGCCCCAGCATTTT. This translates into CASKRTGDNQPQHF.

The sample holds one count of this clone. The CDR3 spells CASSKRQGTGGAVNYGYTF. The CDR3 nucleotides read TGCGCCAGCAGCAAACGCCAGGGGACAGGGGGCGCAGTTAACTATGGCTACACCTTC. The J gene is TRBJ1-2, the V gene TRBV5-1; 12 bases match TRBD1. J was trimmed by 1 base and V by 4 bases; bases with no gene match: 14. Germline loops: CDR1 SGHRS, CDR2 YFSETQ. The CDR3 spans 19 residues. Together with reference TRBV5-1 and TRBJ1-2, the CDR3 gives the full variable domain: KAGVTQTPRYLIKTRGQQVTLSCSPISGHRSVSWYQQTPGQGLQFLFEYFSETQRNKGNFPGRFSGRQFSNSRSEMNVSTLELGDSALYLCASSKRQGTGGAVNYGYTFGSGTRLTVV.

This sequence joins TRBV5-1 and TRBJ1-5; tentative D call: TRBD1 (5 bases). Trimming removed 2 bases from V and 0 bases from J, with 9 bases in between. This CDR3 region has 15 residues. Germline CDR1 SGHRS, CDR2 YFSETQ. CDR3 loop: CASSFGGDSNQPQHF. Written as DNA, the CDR3 is TGCGCCAGCAGCTTTGGAGGGGATAGCAATCAGCCCCAGCATTTT. Drawing the rest from reference TRBV5-1 and TRBJ1-5, the complete variable domain is KAGVTQTPRYLIKTRGQQVTLSCSPISGHRSVSWYQQTPGQGLQFLFEYFSETQRNKGNFPGRFSGRQFSNSRSEMNVSTLELGDSALYLCASSFGGDSNQPQHFGDGTRLSIL.

The J gene is TRBJ1-2, the V gene TRBV7-8; unclear D gene. Deletions cut 1 base from V and 8 bases from J, with 11 bases between. Germline values: CDR1 SGHVS, CDR2 FQNEAQ. The length of the CDR3 is 13 residues. The CDR3 DNA is TGTGCCAGCAGCTTAGTCGGAGGCCGAGGCTACACCTTC. Protein sequence: CASSLVGGRGYTF.

The chain employs TRBV7-2 and TRBJ2-7; 12 nucleotides line up with TRBD2. CDR3 size: 14 residues. Trimming removed 5 bases from V and 10 bases from J; junction bases left unmatched: 9. Germline values: CDR1 SGHTA, CDR2 FQGNSA. The CDR3 region has the DNA TGTGCCAGCAGCCCGGGGGCTAGCGGGGGGGCCCAGTACTTC. The encoded protein is CASSPGASGGAQYF.

The rearrangement joins TRBV7-8 to TRBJ1-1; D is perhaps TRBD1 (5 bases). CDR3 length: 14 residues. Looked up from germline, CDR1 is SGHVS and CDR2 is FQNEAQ. Trimming removed 8 bases at V and 0 bases at J, with 13 bases between. CDR3 sequence reads: CASGLRQLNTEAFF. The DNA for the CDR3 is TGTGCCAGCGGCCTGAGACAGTTGAACACTGAAGCTTTCTTT.

The gene calls are TRBV27 and TRBJ2-1; possibly TRBD2 for D (6 bases). From germline, CDR1 is MNHEY and CDR2 SMNVEV (reference sequence). This CDR3 comprises 14 residues. Trimming pared 5 bases from V and 4 bases from J, leaving 12 bases between. As DNA, the CDR3 is TGTGCCAGCAGTGCGCTAGCGTCATACAATGAGCAGTTCTTC. Its protein product is CASSALASYNEQFF.

The rearrangement uses TRBV6-1 and TRBJ2-7; no clear D gene. The germline gives CDR1 MNHNS, CDR2 SASEGT. Trimming left V 4 bases short and J 0 bases short, with 13 bases between. This CDR3 is built from 15 residues. CDR3 bases: TGTGCCAGCAGTGGAATGGTGACATTCTCCTACGAGCAGTACTTC. As protein: CASSGMVTFSYEQYF.

V usage is TRBV7-8 and J usage is TRBJ1-6; unclear D gene. The ends were cut back, 2 bases at V and 10 bases at J, with 12 bases in the middle. Germline-derived CDR1 and CDR2 are SGHVS and FQNEAQ. The CDR3 has 14 amino acids. The CDR3 coding sequence is TGTGCCAGCAGCTTACCGAGGGCCGGCTCACCCCTCCACTTT. Its translation: CASSLPRAGSPLHF.

The genes are TRBV19 and TRBJ1-2; D is possibly TRBD1 (6 bases). Trimming stripped 6 bases from V and 8 bases from J, with 16 bases between. From germline, CDR1 is LNHDA and CDR2 SQIVND (reference sequence). The CDR3 extends over 13 amino acids. CDR3 amino acids: CASRPGQTPGYTF. The CDR3 coding sequence is TGTGCCAGTAGGCCCGGACAGACCCCGGGCTACACCTTC.

The genes are TRBV5-6 and TRBJ1-5; TRBD1 matches at 9 bases. This CDR3 spans 15 amino acids. Germline V CDR1 and CDR2: SGHDT, YYEEEE. The V and J ends lost 4 bases and 1 base, in that order; junction bases with no gene match: 3. The CDR3 region is CASSRGTGSNQPQHF. Written as DNA, the CDR3 is TGTGCCAGCAGCCGAGGGACAGGGAGCAATCAGCCCCAGCATTTT.

The chain is built from TRBV19 and TRBJ2-1, with D possibly being TRBD2 (5 bases). Trimming took off 6 bases at V and 7 bases at J, with 10 bases between the two ends. This CDR3 is built from 12 residues. Germline V CDR1 and CDR2: LNHDA, SQIVND (reference sequence). The CDR3 sequence is CASRSTGNEQFF. The CDR3 region has the DNA TGTGCCAGTAGGTCAACGGGGAATGAGCAGTTCTTC.

The CDR3 nucleotides are TGTGCCAGTAGTACAACAGGGAGAGCTAACTATGGCTACACCTTC. Its translation is CASSTTGRANYGYTF. This chain links TRBV19 with TRBJ1-2, with D perhaps TRBD1 (6 bases). V was trimmed by 4 bases and J by 0 bases, leaving 12 bases between them. The CDR3 is made up of 15 amino acids. CDR1 is LNHDA, CDR2 SQIVND, per germline (reference sequence).

V is TRBV19 and J is TRBJ2-3; no definite D call. Germline lookup yields CDR1 LNHDA and CDR2 SQIVND (reference sequence). CDR3 length: 12 amino acids. V was pared by 5 bases and J by 6 bases, with 9 bases between. The CDR3 here is CASSFTRDTQYF. DNA of the CDR3: TGTGCCAGTAGTTTCACTCGTGATACGCAGTATTTT.

This sequence joins TRBV6-1 and TRBJ1-1, with a tentative D call TRBD1 (5 bases). The germline gives CDR1 MNHNS, CDR2 SASEGT. Deletions cut 9 bases from V and 0 bases from J, with 11 bases between. This CDR3 comprises 13 residues. The CDR3 nucleotides are TGTGCCAGGGGGGGACTCCTGAACACTGAAGCTTTCTTT. Its translation is CARGGLLNTEAFF.

The CDR3 DNA reads TGTGCCAGCAGTTCCACCGGGACAGGAGACAATCAGCCCCAGCATTTT. It yields the protein CASSSTGTGDNQPQHF. The rearrangement links TRBV27 to TRBJ1-5; 8 nucleotides align to TRBD1. This CDR3 has 16 amino acids. V was clipped by 4 bases and J by 3 bases; unmatched bases: 8. Germline V gene lookup returns CDR1 MNHEY and CDR2 SMNVEV (reference sequence).

The chain links TRBV5-1 to TRBJ2-7; no firm D call. Trimming cost V 7 bases and J 6 bases, with 20 bases left between them. The CDR3 spans 14 residues. From germline, CDR1 is SGHRS and CDR2 YFSETQ. CDR3 sequence: CASCLSSGVGEQYF. The CDR3 nucleotides are TGCGCCAGCTGTTTGAGTTCCGGAGTCGGCGAGCAGTACTTC.

The chain joins TRBV5-1 to TRBJ2-5; D is perhaps TRBD2 (7 bases). V was cut by 0 bases and J by 5 bases, with 8 bases left in between. CDR1 is SGHRS and CDR2 is YFSETQ in the germline V gene. This CDR3 is 13 amino acids long. The CDR3 is CASSLAGGETQYF. The CDR3 DNA follows: TGCGCCAGCAGCTTGGCGGGGGGCGAGACCCAGTACTTC.

This clone was observed a handful of times. The V and J genes are TRBV4-1 and TRBJ2-7, with D uncertain. Germline V gene lookup returns CDR1 MGHRA and CDR2 YSYEKL. There are 14 residues in the CDR3. V lost 6 bases to trimming and J lost 0 bases, with 12 bases between them. This CDR3 is CASRITEDSYEQYF. The CDR3, as DNA: TGCGCCAGCAGGATCACCGAGGACTCCTACGAGCAGTACTTC.

V usage is TRBV5-1 and J usage is TRBJ2-5; 7 bases match TRBD2. This CDR3 is built from 15 residues. Germline assignment: CDR1 SGHRS and CDR2 YFSETQ. The J segment lost 3 bases and the V segment lost 4 bases, leaving 9 bases of the junction unmatched. The CDR3 sequence: CASSGEGTREETQYF. CDR3 DNA sequence: TGCGCCAGCAGCGGGGAGGGAACTCGCGAAGAGACCCAGTACTTC.

In nucleotides, the CDR3 is TGTGCCAGCAGTGAACCAGGACTCACTAACTATGGCTACACCTTC. Residues: CASSEPGLTNYGYTF. The gene calls are TRBV2 and TRBJ1-2; D not resolved. V gave up 2 bases and J gave up 0 bases, with 10 bases separating them. Germline V gene data show CDR1 as SNHLY and CDR2 as FYNNEI. There are 15 residues in the CDR3.

The V gene is TRBV5-1, the J gene TRBJ2-2; D gene uncertain. V was cut by 1 base and J by 6 bases, with 7 bases left in between. The CDR3 spans 13 residues. The germline gives CDR1 SGHRS, CDR2 YFSETQ. This chain's CDR3 is CASSLISAGELFF. CDR3 nucleotide sequence: TGCGCCAGCAGCTTGATCTCCGCCGGGGAGCTGTTTTTT.

The chain employs TRBV19 and TRBJ1-1, with TRBD1 as a possible D gene (5 bases). The CDR3 is 14 amino acids. Trimming shortened V by 4 bases and J by 4 bases, and 13 bases separated the two germline ends. CDR1 is LNHDA and CDR2 is SQIVND in the germline V gene (reference sequence). As DNA, the CDR3 is TGTGCCAGTAGTAATCAACAGGTTTTCACTGAAGCTTTCTTT. It translates to CASSNQQVFTEAFF.

This clone appeared a few times. The chain employs TRBV9 and TRBJ2-3, with a tentative D call TRBD2 (6 bases). CDR1 is SGDLS, CDR2 YYNGEE, per germline. The germline V and J ends were trimmed by 2 bases and 5 bases, with 12 bases remaining between them. The CDR3 extends over 14 amino acids. The CDR3 DNA reads TGTGCCAGCAGCGTCCATGTCGGGGGAGATACGCAGTATTTT. Translated: CASSVHVGGDTQYF.

The gene calls are TRBV7-2 and TRBJ2-5; D remains ambiguous. V lost 2 bases, J lost 2 bases, and 9 bases lay in between. The CDR3 consists of 14 residues. The germline V gene encodes CDR1 SGHTA and CDR2 FQGNSA. The CDR3 loop is CASSLFGQQETQYF. Written as DNA, the CDR3 is TGTGCCAGCAGCTTATTTGGGCAACAAGAGACCCAGTACTTC.

V usage is TRBV5-4 and J usage is TRBJ2-1; TRBD2 matches at 10 bases. Looked up from germline, CDR1 is SGHNT and CDR2 is YYREEE (reference sequence). The V and J ends lost 0 bases and 9 bases, in that order; junction bases with no gene match: 6. The CDR3 has 15 residues. CDR3 nucleotides: TGTGCCAGCAGCTTGGAGGCTAGCGGGGGTAGTGAGCAGTTCTTC. It encodes CASSLEASGGSEQFF.

This chain links TRBV19 with TRBJ2-2; tentatively, D is TRBD2 (6 bases). Germline loops: CDR1 LNHDA, CDR2 SQIVND (reference sequence). The ends were cut back, 7 bases at V and 6 bases at J, with 12 bases in the middle. The CDR3 spans 13 residues. CDR3 region: CASIDPGAGELFF. For the CDR3, the DNA is TGTGCCAGTATCGACCCGGGGGCCGGGGAGCTGTTTTTT.

This sequence joins TRBV6-5 and TRBJ2-7; TRBD1 agrees at 10 bases. The germline CDR1 and CDR2 sequences are MNHEY and SVGAGI. The CDR3 has 15 amino acids. The junction had 9 bases not matched to a gene; V was cut back by 6 bases and J by 4 bases. Here the CDR3 reads CASRLRDRGLYEQYF. The DNA for the CDR3 is TGTGCCAGCAGACTCCGGGACAGGGGTTTGTACGAGCAGTACTTC.

This chain connects TRBV6-5 to TRBJ2-5, with 7 bases matching TRBD2. CDR3 length: 15 residues. Germline V gene lookup returns CDR1 MNHEY and CDR2 SVGAGI. J was trimmed by 1 base and V by 3 bases; bases with no gene match: 5. CDR3 protein: CASSYLGGGQETQYF. The CDR3 nucleotides are TGTGCCAGCAGTTATCTCGGCGGGGGCCAAGAGACCCAGTACTTC.

The chain uses TRBV12-5 and TRBJ2-1, with D possibly matching TRBD1 (7 bases). Germline-derived CDR1 and CDR2 are LGHNT and FRNRAP. V was cut by 1 base and J by 4 bases, with 11 bases left in between. CDR3 size: 15 residues. The CDR3 loop reads CASGLGRGVYNEQFF. Here the CDR3 DNA reads TGTGCTAGTGGTTTGGGCAGGGGGGTTTACAATGAGCAGTTCTTC.